These 20 T cell receptor beta chains share one sample of origin, sequenced in a study of somatic mutations in cytotoxic T cells in rheumatoid arthritis (dated by TCRdb to between 2016 and 2019). The library was prepared using the immunoSEQ multiplex PCR assay. TCRdb took this table from immuneACCESS and kept in-frame rearrangements with V and J called. Such tables lack part of the clones; where checked against another copy, unresolved V genes explain under half of the gap, and the rest is unexplained. The sample table holds several thousand clones, of which more than 70% were seen once. The ten largest clones take up 4.9% of the sample. What was sequenced was CD8+ T cells sorted from blood. These receptors came from an adult with rheumatoid arthritis.

The chain uses TRBV5-6 and TRBJ2-5; 10 positions agree with TRBD1. The V segment lost 2 bases and the J segment 2 bases; nucleotides outside the gene matches: 6. The germline V gene has CDR1 SGHDT and CDR2 YYEEEE. CDR3 length equals 16 residues. The CDR3 coding sequence is TGTGCCAGCAGCTTTGACCGGACAGGGGGGCAAGAGACCCAGTACTTC. Translated: CASSFDRTGGQETQYF.

The chain uses TRBV18 and TRBJ2-2; possible D gene TRBD1, 6 bases. The CDR3 covers 15 residues. Trimming left V 0 bases short and J 5 bases short, with 10 bases between. The germline gives CDR1 KGHSH, CDR2 LQKENI. The CDR3 region is CASSPPLTGTGELFF. CDR3 DNA sequence: TGTGCCAGCTCACCACCTCTAACAGGGACCGGGGAGCTGTTTTTT.

J is TRBJ2-5 and V is TRBV28; possibly TRBD2 for D (6 bases). The CDR3 extends over 19 amino acids. CDR1 is MDHEN and CDR2 is SYDVKM in the germline V gene. The germline V and J ends were trimmed by 2 bases and 7 bases, with 29 bases remaining between them. CDR3 sequence: CASSLVSLSGRGVKGTQYF. DNA for the CDR3: TGTGCCAGCAGTTTAGTTTCTTTGTCTGGCCGCGGGGTCAAGGGGACCCAGTACTTC.

This chain joins TRBV4-3 and TRBJ2-7; 8 bases are a match to TRBD2. V shed 4 bases, J shed 6 bases, and the junction held 11 bases outside the gene matches. This CDR3 is built from 15 residues. Germline-derived CDR1 and CDR2 are LGHNA and YSLEER. CDR3 in DNA: TGCGCCAGCAGCCGAGACCGGACTAGCTCCGGCGAGCAGTACTTC. This codes for CASSRDRTSSGEQYF.

The chain joins TRBV11-2 to TRBJ1-4; maybe TRBD1 (6 bases). The CDR3 totals 16 residues. CDR1 is SGHAT and CDR2 is FQNNGV in the germline V gene. The V and J ends lost 5 bases and 7 bases respectively, with 20 bases between them. DNA for the CDR3: TGTGCCAGCAGCCACCGGTCGGGGGGCATTGGTGAAAAACTGTTTTTT. Residues: CASSHRSGGIGEKLFF.

J is TRBJ2-2 and V is TRBV7-2, with D unclear. CDR1 is SGHTA and CDR2 is FQGNSA in the germline V gene. CDR3 length equals 16 residues. The V gene lost 1 base and the J gene lost 3 bases, with 12 bases spanning the gap. CDR3 sequence (DNA): TGTGCCAGCAGCTTAGTGGTCTCTTCAGACACCGGGGAGCTGTTTTTT. Its translation is CASSLVVSSDTGELFF. Based on the CDR3 plus reference TRBV7-2 and TRBJ2-2, the full variable domain is GAGVSQSPSNKVTEKGKDVELRCDPISGHTALYWYRQSLGQGLEFLIYFQGNSAPDKSGLPSDRFSAERTGGSVSTLTIQRTQQEDSAVYLCASSLVVSSDTGELFFGEGSRLTVL.

The V gene is TRBV19, the J gene TRBJ2-5; tentatively, D is TRBD1 (6 bases). There are 13 residues in the CDR3. Trimming took off 9 bases at V and 5 bases at J, with 16 bases between the two ends. Germline V gene sequence: CDR1 LNHDA, CDR2 SQIVND (reference sequence). The CDR3 nucleotides read TGTGCCAGCAGAAAGACAGGCGAGGAGACCCAGTACTTC. This encodes CASRKTGEETQYF.

The chain links TRBV5-6 to TRBJ2-5; TRBD1 matches 9 bases. The germline gives CDR1 SGHDT, CDR2 YYEEEE. J was trimmed by 4 bases and V by 1 base; bases with no gene match: 5. The CDR3 runs to 15 residues. The CDR3 loop reads CASSLWSDRGETQYF. CDR3 in DNA: TGTGCCAGCAGCTTGTGGTCGGACAGGGGAGAGACCCAGTACTTC.

The chain recombines TRBV7-3 with TRBJ2-3; 9 bases agree with TRBD2. The trim removed 4 bases at V and 4 bases at J, leaving 15 bases unmatched. CDR1 and CDR2 from the germline V gene are SGHTA and FQGTGA. This CDR3 is 18 amino acids long. CDR3: CASSSILAGAISADTQYF. The CDR3 nucleotides are TGTGCCAGCAGCTCAATTTTAGCGGGAGCTATATCGGCAGATACGCAGTATTTT.

This chain joins TRBV6-4 and TRBJ2-1; no clear D. The germline V gene has CDR1 MRHNA and CDR2 SNTAGT. With 3 bases removed from V and 4 bases from J, the gap between germline ends came to 7 bases. The CDR3 is 13 residues long. The CDR3 sequence is CASSELPYNEQFF. The CDR3 DNA is TGTGCCAGCAGTGAGCTACCTTACAATGAGCAGTTCTTC.

The chain links TRBV18 to TRBJ2-3, with a weak D call TRBD2 (7 bases). Germline V gives CDR1 KGHSH, CDR2 LQKENI. V lost 3 bases and J lost 2, with 15 bases in between. This CDR3 contains 16 residues. DNA of the CDR3: TGTGCCAGCTCACCGACTATGCGGGGGCACACAGATACGCAGTATTTT. Translation gives CASSPTMRGHTDTQYF.

This chain links TRBV28 with TRBJ2-7; TRBD2 matches at 10 bases. Germline V gene sequence: CDR1 MDHEN, CDR2 SYDVKM. With V trimmed by 3 bases and J by 3 bases, 5 bases remained unmatched. The CDR3 has 15 residues. The CDR3 sequence is CASSFGGTSVYEQYF. For the CDR3, the DNA is TGTGCCAGCAGTTTTGGCGGGACTAGCGTCTACGAGCAGTACTTC.

This sequence joins TRBV5-4 and TRBJ2-3, with D tentatively TRBD2 (5 bases). This CDR3 has 14 amino acids. Germline V gene sequence: CDR1 SGHNT, CDR2 YYREEE (reference sequence). V was trimmed by 1 base and J by 4 bases, leaving 10 bases between them. DNA for the CDR3: TGTGCCAGCAGCTTGTCAAGAGGGTCAGATACGCAGTATTTT. Translated, it gives CASSLSRGSDTQYF.

This clone was seen a handful of times. This rearrangement joins TRBV5-6 to TRBJ2-1, with no clear D. V lost 2 bases to trimming and J lost 8 bases, with 8 bases between them. Germline V gene sequence: CDR1 SGHDT, CDR2 YYEEEE. The CDR3 has 12 residues. CDR3 sequence reads: CASSFWVDEQFF. CDR3 bases: TGTGCCAGCAGCTTTTGGGTCGATGAGCAGTTCTTC.

The chain recombines TRBV27 with TRBJ2-2; weak D call: TRBD2 (6 bases). The germline V gene has CDR1 MNHEY and CDR2 SMNVEV (reference sequence). V shed 6 bases and J shed 4 bases, with 12 bases lying between them. This CDR3 spans 14 amino acids. The DNA for the CDR3 is TGTGCCAGCAGCCCCTCCGGGAGCACCGGGGAGCTGTTTTTT. This translates into CASSPSGSTGELFF.

This chain connects TRBV6-6 to TRBJ1-4, with a tentative D call TRBD1 (5 bases). Trimming removed 2 bases from V and 1 base from J, with 5 bases in between. The CDR3 consists of 14 residues. Germline V gene sequence: CDR1 MNHNY, CDR2 SVGAGI (reference sequence). The DNA of the CDR3 is TGTGCCAGCAGTTACAGGGGAACTAATGAAAAACTGTTTTTT. Its protein product is CASSYRGTNEKLFF.

DNA of the CDR3: TGTGCCGGGGGTGACAGGAGGGTAAGCAATCAGCCCCAGCATTTT. Its translation is CAGGDRRVSNQPQHF. The rearrangement uses TRBV28 and TRBJ1-5; D is possibly TRBD1 (6 bases). There are 15 residues in the CDR3. Trimming took 11 bases from V and 1 from J, leaving 18 bases between them. Germline CDR1 reads MDHEN; CDR2 reads SYDVKM. Complete variable domain (other parts from reference TRBV28 and TRBJ1-5): DVKVTQSSRYLVKRTGEKVFLECVQDMDHENMFWYRQDPGLGLRLIYFSYDVKMKEKGDIPEGYSVSREKKERFSLILESASTNQTSMYLCAGGDRRVSNQPQHFGDGTRLSIL.

The rearrangement uses TRBV28 and TRBJ1-1; D perhaps matches TRBD1 (5 bases). Germline CDR1 is MDHEN and CDR2 is SYDVKM. The CDR3 extends over 14 amino acids. Deletions cut 7 bases from V and 9 bases from J, with 21 bases between. The DNA of the CDR3 is TGTGCCAGCACCTTCCAGGGTAACGTCGCCAAAGCTTTCTTT. Translating it yields CASTFQGNVAKAFF.

This chain links TRBV7-9 with TRBJ1-1; D may be TRBD1 (5 bases). Germline V CDR1 and CDR2: SEHNR, FQNEAQ (reference sequence). Trimming took 2 bases from V and 5 from J, leaving 6 bases between them. The CDR3 is 12 residues long. The CDR3 reads CASSLRGTEAFF. CDR3 in DNA: TGTGCCAGCAGCTTAAGGGGAACTGAAGCTTTCTTT.

This chain connects TRBV2 to TRBJ1-2; TRBD1 aligns across 10 bases. From germline, CDR1 is SNHLY and CDR2 FYNNEI. Losses at the gene ends were 6 bases for V and 8 bases for J; bases not matched to a gene: 6. The CDR3 is 13 residues long. The CDR3, as DNA: TGTGCCAGCAGGGACAGGGGGTGGTGGGGCTACACCTTC. Encoded protein: CASRDRGWWGYTF.